This TCR beta chain was identified in a study of beta chain features in type 1 diabetes. General study results and limits: A pattern of fewer insertions and more deletions at VDJ junctions was seen in type 1 diabetes patients. Type 1 diabetes patients had moderately but significantly shorter TCRB CDR3s in all four CD4+ subsets.

Reverse transcription of all isolated RNA meant that expressed TCRB transcripts were sequenced. Clones were sequenced by immunoSEQ multiplex PCR, and TCRdb holds only the in-frame ones, with some missing. The sample lists some 410,000 clones, 10% to 12% seen once, with 0.035% to 0.05% in the top ten. To note about this clone: What it binds is not known.

This CDR3 spans 14 amino acids. V dropped 5 bases and J dropped 2; count of bases not matched to a gene: 7. Germline V gives CDR1 GTSNPN, CDR2 SVGIG (reference sequence). Staining for CD45RO/CCR7/CD25/CD127/CD95/CD27 allowed sorting of CD4+ naive, central memory, regulatory and stem cell-like memory cells. The specimen sequenced was naive CD4+ T cells from blood. The chain joins TRBV30 to TRBJ2-3; 7 bases match TRBD2. The source is a woman in her late teens or twenties in good health. The CDR3 here is CAWLRGSPTDTQYF. CDR3 coding DNA: TGTGCCTGGCTCCGCGGGAGCCCCACAGATACGCAGTATTTT.